A selection of T cell receptor beta chains follows, all from one sample in a study of blood T cell repertoires in COVID-19. This table comes from immunoSEQ multiplex PCR, and its TCRdb copy is limited to in-frame clones, with some not included. The sample holds about 59,000 clones, roughly 91% seen once. Material: peripheral blood. The receptors were gathered from a human donor in a cohort sampled during active COVID-19. Both conserved end residues are part of each CDR3. The D gene is left open where the match is weak. For some rows the clone size is stated as once, few or many, or as a class when expanded; others skip it.

J gene,V gene,clone size,D gene,CDR3 DNA,CDR3 protein
TRBJ1-6,TRBV19,NA,NA,TGTGCCAGTGGAGACCGGAGCTCCTATAATTCACCCCTCCACTTT,CASGDRSSYNSPLHF
TRBJ2-2,TRBV9,NA,TRBD1,TGTGCCAGCAGCGTCGCCGGGACAGGGACCGGGGAGCTGTTTTTT,CASSVAGTGTGELFF
TRBJ2-7,TRBV5-1,NA,NA,TGCGCCAGCAGCTTGAGAGGCACCACCTCCTACGAGCAGTACTTC,CASSLRGTTSYEQYF
TRBJ1-5,TRBV7-2,NA,NA,TGTGCCAGCAGCTTAGTACATTCTCAGCCCCAGCATTTT,CASSLVHSQPQHF
TRBJ1-5,TRBV18,NA,TRBD1,TGTGCCAGCTCCCACGGGACAGGGAATAGCAATCAGCCCCAGCATTTT,CASSHGTGNSNQPQHF
TRBJ2-4,TRBV29-1,NA,TRBD2,TGCAGCGTTGAAGGTGGGAGGACTAGCGACCTTCAGTACTTC,CSVEGGRTSDLQYF
TRBJ2-7,TRBV7-2,NA,TRBD1,TGTGCCAGCAGCTTAACAGGGGCTGTCTACGAGCAGTACTTC,CASSLTGAVYEQYF
TRBJ2-3,TRBV29-1,NA,TRBD2,TGCAGCGTTGAAACTAGCGGGGGGGCGAGGGATACGCAGTATTTT,CSVETSGGARDTQYF
TRBJ2-7,TRBV7-8,NA,TRBD1,TGTGCCAGCAGCTTCCCCCTTGACAGGGGTACTCATTCACTTGGCGAGCAGTACTTC,CASSFPLDRGTHSLGEQYF
TRBJ1-2,TRBV29-1,NA,TRBD1,TGCAGCGCTCGCCGGGACAGGGACGACTATGGCTACACCTTC,CSARRDRDDYGYTF
TRBJ1-2,TRBV19,NA,NA,TGTGCCAGTAGTATCGAAGGGGAAAGGGGCTACACCTTC,CASSIEGERGYTF
TRBJ1-3,TRBV9,NA,TRBD1,TGTGCCAGCAGCCGACAGGGGGCGTCTGGAAACACCATATATTTT,CASSRQGASGNTIYF
TRBJ2-7,TRBV6-5,NA,NA,TGTGCCAGCAGCCGTCCGGGAAGGTACGAGCAGTACTTC,CASSRPGRYEQYF
TRBJ2-3,TRBV27,NA,TRBD1,TGTGCCACAAACAGGGGCCATACGCAGTATTTT,CATNRGHTQYF
TRBJ2-3,TRBV7-2,NA,TRBD2,TGTGCCAGCAGCCCACAGCGGGGGGGAGTCGATACGCAGTATTTT,CASSPQRGGVDTQYF
TRBJ1-3,TRBV28,NA,NA,TGTGCCAGCAGTTTATGGCAAACGGGCTCTGGAAACACCATATATTTT,CASSLWQTGSGNTIYF
TRBJ2-3,TRBV28,NA,NA,TGTGCCAGCAGCCCGACTCGGGGTTTAGGTACAGATACGCAGTATTTT,CASSPTRGLGTDTQYF
TRBJ2-5,TRBV5-1,NA,NA,TGCGCCAGCAGCTCTTATATGGGAGTCGAGGAGACCCAGTACTTC,CASSSYMGVEETQYF
TRBJ2-7,TRBV5-1,NA,TRBD1,TGCGCCAGCAGCGGGACAGCCGTCTACGAGCAGTACTTC,CASSGTAVYEQYF
TRBJ2-3,TRBV9,NA,NA,TGTGCCAGCAGCGTTTCTTCTAGCACAGATACGCAGTATTTT,CASSVSSSTDTQYF
TRBJ2-2,TRBV9,NA,NA,TGTGCCAGCAGCGTAAACAGAGCTAGCGGATTATACCCCAGGGGCGGGGAGCTGTTTTTT,CASSVNRASGLYPRGGELFF
TRBJ1-4,TRBV9,NA,NA,TGTGCCAGCAGCGATGGAGCCGCAACTAATGAAAAACTGTTTTTT,CASSDGAATNEKLFF
TRBJ1-6,TRBV4-1,NA,NA,TGCGCCAGCAGCCAAGAAAACTTTATGGGGGCAAGAGATTCACCCCTCCACTTT,CASSQENFMGARDSPLHF
TRBJ2-1,TRBV11-2,NA,NA,TGTGCCAGCAGCTTAGGTACACAGGGATATGAGCAGTTCTTC,CASSLGTQGYEQFF
TRBJ2-1,TRBV11-3,NA,TRBD2,TGTGCCAGCAGCCTAGTGGCGGGGGGGTCCTACAATGAGCAGTTCTTC,CASSLVAGGSYNEQFF
TRBJ1-4,TRBV29-1,NA,TRBD1,TGCAGCGTCAAGGACAGGGGAGGTCGGGTGAATGAAAAACTGTTTTTT,CSVKDRGGRVNEKLFF
TRBJ2-7,TRBV6-2/TRBV6-3,NA,TRBD2,TGTGCCAGCAGGCCTACTAGCGGGGCTACCTACGAGCAGTACTTC,CASRPTSGATYEQYF
TRBJ2-7,TRBV27,NA,NA,TGTGCCAGCACCCCCGGACAGTCACAAACCTACGAGCAGTACTTC,CASTPGQSQTYEQYF
TRBJ1-2,TRBV6-2/TRBV6-3,NA,TRBD1,TGTGCCAGCAGCCTGACAGGGCTAAAGGGCTATGGCTACACCTTC,CASSLTGLKGYGYTF
TRBJ2-7,TRBV6-1,NA,TRBD1,TGTGCCAGCCGTGGAACTCCGGGACAGGGGGCCTACGAGCAGTACTTC,CASRGTPGQGAYEQYF
TRBJ2-1,TRBV15,NA,TRBD1,TGTGCCACCAGCAGGGGGACAGGGAGGCAGTTCTTC,CATSRGTGRQFF
TRBJ1-5,TRBV7-8,NA,TRBD1,TGTGCCAGCAGCTTGCCACGGAGGACAGGGGGCGGACAGCCCCAGCATTTT,CASSLPRRTGGGQPQHF
TRBJ2-1,TRBV5-1,NA,TRBD2,TGCGCCAGCAGCTTGGGAACGGGAGGGCCGGGGGAGCAGTTCTTC,CASSLGTGGPGEQFF
TRBJ2-1,TRBV7-2,few,NA,TGTGCCAGCACCCTCAAACGCGGCGGGAATAGGGGCAATGAGCAGTTCTTC,CASTLKRGGNRGNEQFF
TRBJ2-1,TRBV14,NA,NA,TGTGCCAGCAGCCAAGGGGGACTCTCATCGGCTGAGCAGTTCTTC,CASSQGGLSSAEQFF
TRBJ2-7,TRBV5-1,NA,NA,TGCGCCAGCAGCTTGTACGGGGAAACCTACGAGCAGTACTTC,CASSLYGETYEQYF
TRBJ1-6,TRBV28,NA,NA,TGTGCCAGCACCGGATGGGGGCAGACTAATTCACCCCTCCACTTT,CASTGWGQTNSPLHF
TRBJ2-3,TRBV4-2,NA,TRBD1,TGTGCCAGCAGCCAAGGGACAGGGGGTTCGGCAGATACGCAGTATTTT,CASSQGTGGSADTQYF
TRBJ2-3,TRBV12-5,NA,TRBD2,TGTGCTAGTGGTTTGTTCCTTAGCGGGGGGTCCACAGATACGCAGTATTTT,CASGLFLSGGSTDTQYF
TRBJ1-2,TRBV6-1,NA,NA,TGTGCCAGCAGTGATAATGCTCAGGGAAACTATGGCTACACCTTC,CASSDNAQGNYGYTF